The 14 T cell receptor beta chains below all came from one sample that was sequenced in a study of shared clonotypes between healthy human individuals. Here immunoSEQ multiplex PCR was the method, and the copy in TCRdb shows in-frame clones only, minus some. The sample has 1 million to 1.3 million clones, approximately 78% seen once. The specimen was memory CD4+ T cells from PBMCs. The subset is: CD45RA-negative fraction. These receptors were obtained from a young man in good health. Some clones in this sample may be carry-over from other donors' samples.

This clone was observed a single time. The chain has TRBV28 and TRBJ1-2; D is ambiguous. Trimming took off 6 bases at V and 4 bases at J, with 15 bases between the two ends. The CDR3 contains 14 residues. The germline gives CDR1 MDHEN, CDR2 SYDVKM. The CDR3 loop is CASSPPSRPYGYTF. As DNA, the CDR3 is TGTGCCAGCAGCCCCCCCTCGCGACCCTATGGCTACACCTTC.

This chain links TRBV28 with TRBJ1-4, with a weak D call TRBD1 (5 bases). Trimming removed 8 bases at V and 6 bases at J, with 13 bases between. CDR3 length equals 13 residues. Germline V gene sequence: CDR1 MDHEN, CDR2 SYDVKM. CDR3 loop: CASVGAQDEKLFF. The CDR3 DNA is TGTGCCAGCGTCGGGGCCCAGGATGAAAAACTGTTTTTT.

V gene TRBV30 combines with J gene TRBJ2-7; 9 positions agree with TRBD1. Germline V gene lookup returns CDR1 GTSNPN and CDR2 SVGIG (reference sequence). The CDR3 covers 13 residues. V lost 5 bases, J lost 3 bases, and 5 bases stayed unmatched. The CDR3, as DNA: TGTGCCTGGGAACCGGGACAGGGCTACGAGCAGTACTTC. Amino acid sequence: CAWEPGQGYEQYF. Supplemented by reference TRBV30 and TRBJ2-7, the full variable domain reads SQTIHQWPATLVQPVGSPLSLECTVEGTSNPNLYWYRQAAGRGLQLLFYSVGIGQISSEVPQNLSASRPQDRQFILSSKKLLLSDSGFYLCAWEPGQGYEQYFGPGTRLTVT.

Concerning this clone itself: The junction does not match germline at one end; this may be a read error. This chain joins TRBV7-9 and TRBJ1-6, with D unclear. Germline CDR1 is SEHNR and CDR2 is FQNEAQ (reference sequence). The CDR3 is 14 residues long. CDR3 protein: CASSVAQKNSPLHF. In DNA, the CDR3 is TGTGCCAGCAGCGTAGCGCAGAAGAATTCACCCCTCCACTTT.

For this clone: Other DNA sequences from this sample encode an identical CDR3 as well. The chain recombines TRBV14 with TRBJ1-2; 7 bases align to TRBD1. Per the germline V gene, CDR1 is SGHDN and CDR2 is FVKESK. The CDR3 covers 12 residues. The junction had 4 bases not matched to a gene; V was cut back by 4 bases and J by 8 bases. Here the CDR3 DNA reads TGTGCCAGCAGCCGACAGGGATACGGCTACACCTTC. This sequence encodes CASSRQGYGYTF.

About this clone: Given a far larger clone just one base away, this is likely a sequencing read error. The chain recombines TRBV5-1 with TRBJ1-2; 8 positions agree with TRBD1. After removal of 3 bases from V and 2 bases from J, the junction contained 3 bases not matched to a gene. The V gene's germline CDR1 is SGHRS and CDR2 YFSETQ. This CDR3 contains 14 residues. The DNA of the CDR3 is TGCGCCAGCAGCTCGGGGGACAGGAACTATGGCTACACCTTC. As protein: CASSSGDRNYGYTF. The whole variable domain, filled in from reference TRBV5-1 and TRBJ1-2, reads KAGVTQTPRYLIKTRGQQVTLSCSPISGHRSVSWYQQTPGQGLQFLFEYFSETQRNKGNFPGRFSGRQFSNSRSEMNVSTLELGDSALYLCASSSGDRNYGYTFGSGTRLTVV.

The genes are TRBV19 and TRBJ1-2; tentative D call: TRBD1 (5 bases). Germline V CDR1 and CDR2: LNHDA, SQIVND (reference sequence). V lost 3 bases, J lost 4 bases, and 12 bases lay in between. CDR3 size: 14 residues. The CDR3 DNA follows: TGTGCCAGTAGTATTGGTGAGGGGAGCTATGGCTACACCTTC. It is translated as CASSIGEGSYGYTF.

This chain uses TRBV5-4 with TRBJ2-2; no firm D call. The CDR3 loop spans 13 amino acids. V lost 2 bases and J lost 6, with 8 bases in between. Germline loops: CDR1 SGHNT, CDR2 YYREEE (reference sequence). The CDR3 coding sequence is TGTGCCAGCAGCTTCCCCAGCCCCGGGGAGCTGTTTTTT. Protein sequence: CASSFPSPGELFF.

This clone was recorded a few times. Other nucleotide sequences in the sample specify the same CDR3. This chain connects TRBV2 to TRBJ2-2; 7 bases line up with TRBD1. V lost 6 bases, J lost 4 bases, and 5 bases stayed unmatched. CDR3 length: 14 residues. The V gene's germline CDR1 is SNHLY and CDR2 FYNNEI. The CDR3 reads CASRMGQSTGELFF. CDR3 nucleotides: TGTGCCAGCAGGATGGGACAGTCCACCGGGGAGCTGTTTTTT.

The CDR3 spells CASSPGLAANNEQFF. CDR3 sequence (DNA): TGTGCCAGCAGCCCGGGACTAGCGGCTAACAATGAGCAGTTCTTC. The gene calls are TRBV5-5 and TRBJ2-1; 11 bases agree with TRBD2. CDR1 is SGHKS and CDR2 is YYEKEE in the germline V gene (reference sequence). The CDR3 has 15 residues. V was clipped by 4 bases and J by 5 bases; unmatched bases: 5. The full variable domain, completed using reference TRBV5-5 and TRBJ2-1, is DAGVTQSPTHLIKTRGQQVTLRCSPISGHKSVSWYQQVLGQGPQFIFQYYEKEERGRGNFPDRFSARQFPNYSSELNVNALLLGDSALYLCASSPGLAANNEQFFGPGTRLTVL.

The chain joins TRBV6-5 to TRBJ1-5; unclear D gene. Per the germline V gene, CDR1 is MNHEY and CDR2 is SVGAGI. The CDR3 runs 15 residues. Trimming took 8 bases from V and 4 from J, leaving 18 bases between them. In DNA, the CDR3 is TGTGCCAGCGCCAAGGCCCCTCATGGGAATCAGCCCCAGCATTTT. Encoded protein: CASAKAPHGNQPQHF.

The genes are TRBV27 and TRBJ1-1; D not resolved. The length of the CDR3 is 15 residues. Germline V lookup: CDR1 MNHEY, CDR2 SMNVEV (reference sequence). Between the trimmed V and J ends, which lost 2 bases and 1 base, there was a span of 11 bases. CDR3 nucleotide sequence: TGTGCCAGCAGTTTAGTGGGTCGGGGGAACACTGAAGCTTTCTTT. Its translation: CASSLVGRGNTEAFF.

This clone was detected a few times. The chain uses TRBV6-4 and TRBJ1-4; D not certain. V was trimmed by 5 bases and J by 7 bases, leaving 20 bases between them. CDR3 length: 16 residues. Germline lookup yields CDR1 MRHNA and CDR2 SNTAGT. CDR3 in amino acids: CASSPTDRPSGEKLFF. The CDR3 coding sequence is TGTGCCAGCAGTCCGACGGACCGGCCATCGGGTGAAAAACTGTTTTTT.

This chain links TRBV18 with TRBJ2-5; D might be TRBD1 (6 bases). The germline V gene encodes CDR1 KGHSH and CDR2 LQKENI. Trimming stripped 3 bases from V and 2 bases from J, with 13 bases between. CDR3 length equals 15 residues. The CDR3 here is CASSPGQRRQETQYF. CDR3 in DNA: TGTGCCAGCTCACCCGGACAGCGGAGACAAGAGACCCAGTACTTC.